This entry is about one T cell receptor beta chain. As yet, its antigen is unknown. 5' RACE with UMI labels generated the TRB cDNA libraries. Each CDR3 protein gets one entry in TCRdb, which reprocessed the 5' RACE reads and gives no DNA. This sample carries about 89,000 distinct CDR3 sequences, with approximately 0.5% going to the ten biggest clones. The germline V gene has CDR1 SGDLS and CDR2 YYNGEE. The CDR3 runs 16 residues. The sample belongs to a study of CXCR3-negative and CXCR3-positive naive CD8 T cells. Study-wide results and caveats: A higher hydrophobicity marked the TRB CDR3s of CXCR3-positive naive cells versus CXCR3-negative naive cells.

This chain links TRBV9 with TRBJ2-3; TCRdb selects TRBD2, and the lack of DNA leaves this call unchecked. Sample: naive CXCR3+ CD8+ T cells from blood. Stated subset: CD45RO-CCR7+CD27+CD95- naive CD8+ T cells expressing CXCR3 (TNR3+). This clonotype originated in a human donor in good health. Some clones in this sample may be carry-over from other donors' samples. The CDR3 loop reads CASSLGLAGSRDTQYF.